The clone carrying this T cell receptor (beta chain) was found a few times. This entry belongs to a study of T-cell memory formation after mild COVID-19. TCRdb processed the 5' RACE reads anew with MiXCR; each CDR3 protein has one entry. There are about 210,000 distinct CDR3 sequences in the sample; over 9.5% occur only once, and 3% to 3.5% lies in the top ten. The sample consisted of PBMCs or a T cell subset sorted from them (not recorded which). This receptor was taken from a man younger than 35 who had mild COVID-19 (a few samples of this study predate the infection). Cell type and time point are not known.

The DNA for the CDR3 is TGTGCCAGCTCGGGACGGAACTATGGCTACACCTTC. Its protein is CASSGRNYGYTF. The chain combines TRBV3-1 with TRBJ1-2; D may be TRBD1 (5 bases). The CDR3 spans 12 residues. Per germline, CDR1 LGHDT and CDR2 YNNKEL (reference sequence). The V end was cut by 8 bases, the J end by 2 bases, with 9 bases between.